These 5 T cell receptor beta chains were sequenced from one sample in a study of CD8 T cells in ankylosing spondylitis. TCRdb processed the 5' RACE reads anew with MiXCR; each CDR3 protein has one entry. The top ten clones hold under 60% of a sample with about 30,000 distinct CDR3 sequences, 30% of them seen once. The sample was synovial fluid, either unsorted or a sorted T cell fraction (not recorded which). These receptors all stem from a male donor with ankylosing spondylitis.

In this sample, this clonotype turned up a few times. The chain uses TRBV4-2 and TRBJ1-4; 7 nucleotides agree with TRBD1. V shed 3 bases and J 2 bases; nucleotides not matched to a gene: 9. The CDR3 length is 17 residues. The germline gives CDR1 LGHNA, CDR2 YNFKEQ. CDR3 loop: CASSHEEGAGTNEKLFF. The CDR3 DNA reads as TGTGCCAGCAGCCATGAAGAGGGGGCGGGGACTAATGAAAAACTGTTTTTT.

The V call is TRBV10-2, the J call TRBJ2-5; 7 bases match TRBD2. The germline V gene has CDR1 WSHSY and CDR2 SAAADI. The CDR3 is 12 amino acids. With 6 bases clipped from V and 3 bases from J, the junction kept 1 base outside the gene matches. The chain's CDR3 is CASSGLEETQYF. The CDR3 coding sequence is TGCGCCAGCAGCGGACTAGAAGAGACCCAGTACTTC.

J is TRBJ2-1 and V is TRBV10-3, with D unclear. The CDR3 covers 12 residues. Germline-derived CDR1 and CDR2 are ENHRY and SYGVKD. Trimming stripped 3 bases from V and 8 bases from J, with 8 bases between. This CDR3 is CAISEFAHEQFF. As DNA, the CDR3 is TGTGCCATCAGTGAATTTGCACATGAGCAGTTCTTC.

This chain connects TRBV12-3 or TRBV12-4 to TRBJ2-7; D gene unclear. V lost 1 base and J 1 base, leaving 8 bases between the germline ends. The CDR3 loop spans 14 amino acids. This CDR3 reads CASSLGGQSYEQYF. The CDR3 DNA reads as TGTGCCAGCAGTTTAGGTGGGCAGTCCTACGAGCAGTACTTC.

This clonotype was found many times. The V gene is TRBV6-1, the J gene TRBJ2-1; unclear D gene. CDR1 and CDR2 (germline): MNHNS, SASEGT. The V gene lost 5 bases and the J gene lost 0 bases, with 8 bases spanning the gap. The CDR3 is 14 residues long. The CDR3, as DNA: TGTGCCAGCAGTCCCCGCGGCTCCTACAATGAGCAGTTCTTC. Translating it yields CASSPRGSYNEQFF.